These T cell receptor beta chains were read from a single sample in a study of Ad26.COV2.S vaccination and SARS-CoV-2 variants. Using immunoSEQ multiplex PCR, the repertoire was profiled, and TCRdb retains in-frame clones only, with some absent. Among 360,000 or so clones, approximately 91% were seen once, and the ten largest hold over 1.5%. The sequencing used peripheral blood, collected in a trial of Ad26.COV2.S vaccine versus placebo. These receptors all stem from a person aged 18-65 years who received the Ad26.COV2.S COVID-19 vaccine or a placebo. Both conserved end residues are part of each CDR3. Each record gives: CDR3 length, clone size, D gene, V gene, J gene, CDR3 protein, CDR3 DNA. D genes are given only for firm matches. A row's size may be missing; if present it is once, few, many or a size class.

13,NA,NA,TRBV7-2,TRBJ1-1,CASSLVDESEAFF,TGTGCCAGCAGCTTAGTTGACGAATCTGAAGCTTTCTTT
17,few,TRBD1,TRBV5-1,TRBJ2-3,CASSLGVTSGGSDTQYF,TGCGCCAGCAGCTTGGGGGTCACCTCAGGGGGTTCAGATACGCAGTATTTT
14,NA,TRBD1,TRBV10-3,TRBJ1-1,CAISSGTGNTEAFF,TGTGCCATCAGCTCCGGGACAGGGAACACTGAAGCTTTCTTT
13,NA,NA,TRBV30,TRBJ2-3,CAWSRRDTDTQYF,TGTGCCTGGAGTAGGAGGGACACAGATACGCAGTATTTT
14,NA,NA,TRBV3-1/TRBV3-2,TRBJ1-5,CASSPDPGVQPQHF,TGTGCCAGCAGCCCGGACCCGGGCGTTCAGCCCCAGCATTTT
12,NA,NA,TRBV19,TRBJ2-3,CASEGRTDTQYF,TGTGCCAGTGAAGGGCGCACAGATACGCAGTATTTT
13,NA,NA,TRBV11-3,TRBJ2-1,CASSLEPRGEQFF,TGTGCCAGCAGCTTAGAGCCCCGGGGTGAGCAGTTCTTC
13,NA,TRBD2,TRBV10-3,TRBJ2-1,CAIRGLAGDEQFF,TGTGCCATCAGGGGACTAGCGGGAGATGAGCAGTTCTTC
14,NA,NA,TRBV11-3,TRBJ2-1,CASSLPGAYNEQFF,TGTGCCAGCAGCTTACCGGGGGCCTACAATGAGCAGTTCTTC
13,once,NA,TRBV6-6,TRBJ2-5,CASSYHQGGAQYF,TGTGCCAGCAGTTACCACCAAGGGGGGGCCCAGTACTTC
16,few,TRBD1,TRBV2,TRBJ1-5,CASRDRTGFGNQPQHF,TGTGCCAGCAGGGACAGGACGGGGTTCGGCAATCAGCCCCAGCATTTT
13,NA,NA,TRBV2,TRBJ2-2,CASSVGDLGELFF,TGTGCCAGCAGTGTGGGGGATCTCGGGGAGCTGTTTTTT
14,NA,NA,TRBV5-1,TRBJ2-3,CASSLAGEGDTQYF,TGCGCCAGCAGCTTGGCAGGGGAGGGAGATACGCAGTATTTT
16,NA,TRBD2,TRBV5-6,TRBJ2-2,CASSLNPAGGTGELFF,TGTGCCAGCAGCTTGAATCCAGCGGGAGGAACCGGGGAGCTGTTTTTT